This TCR beta chain was recorded in a study of molecular identifiers for immune sequencing clone quantification. CDR1 and CDR2 (germline): SGDLS, YYNGEE. CDR3 length equals 14 residues. V was trimmed by 3 bases and J by 5 bases, leaving 14 bases between them. TCRdb reprocessed the PCR reads with MiXCR, giving one entry per CDR3 protein. Of roughly 50,000 distinct CDR3 sequences in the sample, roughly 38% were seen once. This clonotype was found once. A clone one base away is much larger, so this may be a read error. The rearrangement links TRBV9 to TRBJ1-1; the D gene is possibly TRBD1 (6 bases). Sequenced material: naive CD8+ T cells from blood, with Jurkat cell RNA spiked in. As for subset: FACS-sorted CD8+CD4-CCR7+CD45RA+ naive T cells. The TCR was taken from a human donor in good health. Some libraries in this study had Jurkat cell RNA spiked in. The CDR3, as DNA: TGTGCCAGCAGCGCAACAGGGACGAGGACTGAAGCTTTCTTT. Its translation: CASSATGTRTEAFF.